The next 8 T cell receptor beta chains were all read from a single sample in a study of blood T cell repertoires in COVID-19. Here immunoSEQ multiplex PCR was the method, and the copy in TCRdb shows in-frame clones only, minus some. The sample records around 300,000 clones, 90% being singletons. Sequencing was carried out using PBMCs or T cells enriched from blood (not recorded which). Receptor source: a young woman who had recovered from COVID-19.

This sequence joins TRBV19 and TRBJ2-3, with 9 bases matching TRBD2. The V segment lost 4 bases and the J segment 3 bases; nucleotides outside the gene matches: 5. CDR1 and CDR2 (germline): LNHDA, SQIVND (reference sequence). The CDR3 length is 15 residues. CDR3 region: CASSTAGGPTDTQYF. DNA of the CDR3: TGTGCCAGTAGTACCGCGGGAGGGCCTACAGATACGCAGTATTTT.

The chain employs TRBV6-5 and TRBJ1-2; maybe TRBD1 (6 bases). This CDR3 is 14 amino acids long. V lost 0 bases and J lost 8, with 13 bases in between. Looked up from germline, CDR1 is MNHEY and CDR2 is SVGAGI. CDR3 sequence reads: CASSYSQGIRGYTF. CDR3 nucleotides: TGTGCCAGCAGTTACTCGCAGGGGATCAGGGGCTACACCTTC.

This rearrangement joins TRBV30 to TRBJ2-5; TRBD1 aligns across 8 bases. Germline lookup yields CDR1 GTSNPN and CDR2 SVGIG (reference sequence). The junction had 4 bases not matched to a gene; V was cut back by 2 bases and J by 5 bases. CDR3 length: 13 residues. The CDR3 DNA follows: TGTGCCTGGAGTAAACGACAGGGGGAGACCCAGTACTTC. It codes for CAWSKRQGETQYF.

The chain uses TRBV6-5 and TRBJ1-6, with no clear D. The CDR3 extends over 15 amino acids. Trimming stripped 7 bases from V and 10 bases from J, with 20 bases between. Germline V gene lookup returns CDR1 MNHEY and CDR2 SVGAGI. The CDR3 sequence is CASTVDLGSRSPLHF. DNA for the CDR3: TGTGCCAGCACGGTCGATTTGGGGAGTCGGTCACCCCTCCACTTT.

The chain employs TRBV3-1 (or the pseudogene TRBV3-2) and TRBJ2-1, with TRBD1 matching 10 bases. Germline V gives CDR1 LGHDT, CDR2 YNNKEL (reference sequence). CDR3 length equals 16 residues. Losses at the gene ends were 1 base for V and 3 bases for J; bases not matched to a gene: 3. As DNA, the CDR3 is TGTGCCAGCAGCCAAGTCGGGACAGGGGACTACAATGAGCAGTTCTTC. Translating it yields CASSQVGTGDYNEQFF.

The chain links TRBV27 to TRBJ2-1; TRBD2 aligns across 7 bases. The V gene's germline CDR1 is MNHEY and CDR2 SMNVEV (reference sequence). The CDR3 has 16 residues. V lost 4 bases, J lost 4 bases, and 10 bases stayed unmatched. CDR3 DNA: TGTGCCAGCAGTTGGGCCGGGACTAAGACTTACAATGAGCAGTTCTTC. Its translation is CASSWAGTKTYNEQFF.

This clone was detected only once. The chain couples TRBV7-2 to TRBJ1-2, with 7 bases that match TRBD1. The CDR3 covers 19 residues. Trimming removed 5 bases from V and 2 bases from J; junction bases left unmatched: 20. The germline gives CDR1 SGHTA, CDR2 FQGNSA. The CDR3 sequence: CASSRSRSRGSTQNYGYTF. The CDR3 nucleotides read TGTGCCAGCAGCCGTTCCCGGAGCAGGGGGTCGACCCAAAACTATGGCTACACCTTC.

CDR3 nucleotides: TGTGCCAGTAGTATAGGAGGGATTCTGAATCAGCCCCAGCATTTT. It translates to CASSIGGILNQPQHF. This chain connects TRBV19 to TRBJ1-5; D remains unclear. Between the trimmed V and J ends, which lost 1 base and 4 bases, there was a span of 11 bases. Germline V CDR1 and CDR2: LNHDA, SQIVND (reference sequence). This CDR3 comprises 15 residues.